A single sample gave rise to the 5 T cell receptor beta chains below, sequenced in a study of T-cell reconstitution after alpha-beta-depleted transplantation in children. Unique molecular identifiers were incorporated when the TCRbeta library was constructed. TCRdb re-called the PCR reads with MiXCR, one entry per CDR3 protein. The sample shows roughly 400,000 distinct CDR3 sequences, about 40% of them seen only once. The specimen comprised PBMCs, sampled before TCRalphabeta/CD19-depleted stem cell transplant. The receptors here all came from a girl aged 2 to 10 with aplastic anemia, due to receive a stem cell transplant.

There are many counts of this clonotype. The chain joins TRBV12-3 or TRBV12-4 to TRBJ2-3, with 9 nucleotides matching TRBD2. Trimming removed 3 bases from V and 1 base from J; junction bases left unmatched: 14. The CDR3 covers 19 residues. The CDR3 DNA follows: TGTGCCAGCAGTTTTTACCTGGTAGCGGGGGTTGTCGGCACAGATACGCAGTATTTT. Protein sequence: CASSFYLVAGVVGTDTQYF.

On this clonotype: The germline gene is not matched at one end of the junction; a read error may be the cause. The rearrangement joins TRBV20-1 to TRBJ2-1, with 9 positions matching TRBD2. Germline V CDR1 and CDR2: DFQATT, SNEGSKA (reference sequence). The CDR3 is 17 amino acids. In nucleotides, the CDR3 is TGCAGTGCTACCCGTCCAATAGCGGGAGCCTCCCACAATGAGCAGTTCTTC. Its protein is CSATRPIAGASHNEQFF.

The CDR3 DNA is TGCAGTGCTAGAGATTATACGGTTAGCTCCTACGAGCAGTACTTC. Its translation: CSARDYTVSSYEQYF. The chain is built from TRBV20-1 and TRBJ2-7, with no clear D. The germline V gene encodes CDR1 DFQATT and CDR2 SNEGSKA (reference sequence). The CDR3 sequence is 15 residues long. With 0 bases removed from V and 0 bases from J, the gap between germline ends came to 12 bases.

The V gene is TRBV27, the J gene TRBJ2-1; D is perhaps TRBD1 (6 bases). The CDR3 has 15 residues. Trimming pared 9 bases from V and 0 bases from J, leaving 15 bases between. Germline values: CDR1 MNHEY, CDR2 SMNVEV (reference sequence). DNA of the CDR3: TGTGCCAGTTTCCCCCCAGGGGACTCCTACAATGAGCAGTTCTTC. Encoded protein: CASFPPGDSYNEQFF.

At least ten counts were recorded for this clonotype. The rearrangement uses TRBV20-1 and TRBJ1-2; D call uncertain. Germline lookup yields CDR1 DFQATT and CDR2 SNEGSKA (reference sequence). V dropped 5 bases and J dropped 4 bases, with 11 bases sitting between them. This CDR3 has 12 amino acids. CDR3 in amino acids: CSASVDLYGYTF. The CDR3 DNA follows: TGCAGTGCTTCGGTCGATCTCTATGGCTACACCTTC.